This T cell receptor (beta chain) was identified in a study of blood T cell repertoires in COVID-19 (TCRdb year 2020). With regard to the full study: The collaborator samples originated in the United States, Italy and Spain and spanned the acute and convalescent phases of COVID-19. The prospective study material was composed of cDNA or gDNA derived from T cells, B-cell-depleted T cells, or PBMCs. Deeply sampled blood TCRbeta repertoires from subjects exposed to, actively infected with, or recovered from COVID-19 were included in the dataset. The repertoires were released in a freely available public database intended as a resource for research on the immune response to SARS-CoV-2. Samples were obtained from the ongoing ImmuneRACE study (first 160 participants) and from 950 to 1,500 subjects provided by 6 global collaborators. Sample metadata almost always included a de-identified subject ID, COVID-19 status, age in years and sex. Where available, HLA class I and class II types were taken from metadata supplied by the sample provider and were not determined by assay-based typing. The paper as a whole reports these results and caveats: The amount of clinical and demographic metadata varied by source and participant and was provided uncurated.

Compared with germline, V lacks 4 bases and J lacks 4 bases; bases without a gene match: 5. The CDR3 contains 15 residues, cysteine and phenylalanine counted. The CDR3 DNA has 45 bases and is translated from base 1. CDR1 and CDR2, per the germline V gene, are SGHNT and YENEEA. Enrolling through a virtual design, the prospective study's participants ranged in age from roughly 18 to 95 years and lived across roughly 24 United States geographic areas. In the prospective study, cohorts were assigned on the basis of participant-reported clinical history obtained from a screening survey and a study questionnaire. A participant counted as exposed if, within 2 weeks of entering the study, that participant had been in contact with someone who had a PCR-confirmed or clinician-diagnosed COVID-19 case. Each participant in the prospective study had whole blood, serum and a nasopharyngeal or oropharyngeal swab collected by mobile phlebotomists. Prospective study participants could optionally give additional blood draws and questionnaires over an approximately two-month period. Before DNA extraction, blood samples from the prospective study were shipped at room temperature or frozen.

As concerns this clone: Its antigen is unknown. No quality values exist for individual bases; no much larger clone is one base distant.

TCRbeta CDR3 regions were amplified from genomic DNA using the immunoSEQ Assay, a bias-controlled multiplex PCR. For the original study's pipeline: The number of nucleated cells in each sample was estimated from the amplification of reference gene primers within the assay. To quantify the absolute abundance of each unique TCRbeta CDR3 rearrangement, sequence reads were collapsed and filtered. For each sample, productive Simpson clonality was calculated as the square root of Simpson's diversity index across productive rearrangements. The table was pulled from immuneACCESS by TCRdb, which kept in-frame rearrangements only. Such tables lose some clones; where checked, under half of the loss comes from unresolved V genes, and the rest has no known cause. Clone size and V and J calls were adopted from that table, with D and trimming inferred from the DNA. The sample includes some 300,000 clones, with around nine tenths observed a single time. The ten top clones hold roughly 2.9% of the sample.

Sequencing was carried out using PBMCs or T cells enriched from blood (not recorded which). This clonotype originated in a woman in her forties or fifties who had been exposed to COVID-19. The chain joins TRBV11-3 to TRBJ2-3, and 10 junctional nucleotides match TRBD1. CDR3 loop: CASSSGGTGADTQYF. The DNA sequence is TGTGCCAGCAGCTCGGGAGGGACAGGGGCAGATACGCAGTATTTT.